This TCR beta chain was identified during a study of PD-L1 blockade in urothelial cancer. Study-wide background: Intravenous atezolizumab, 1,200 mg every 3 weeks, was begun by patients in the mid-2010s. Tumor samples showed a median count of 1,402 T cells. The study, taken as a whole, reports: Patients with durable benefit had more tumor-infiltrating T lymphocytes.

Germline V lookup: CDR1 ENHRY, CDR2 SYGVKD. V dropped 2 bases and J dropped 2 bases, with 6 bases sitting between them. This CDR3 region has 13 residues. Clones were sequenced by immunoSEQ multiplex PCR, and TCRdb holds only the in-frame ones, with some missing. The sample has over 1,500 clones, less than 35% seen once; the top ten hold 11%. Comment on this clone: What it recognizes is unknown.

The source material was tumor tissue, sampled before atezolizumab (anti-PD-L1) treatment. This sequence originates from a woman aged 55-69 years with urothelial cancer. The chain combines TRBV10-3 with TRBJ1-1, with D unclear. In nucleotides, the CDR3 is TGTGCCATCAGTGAGGGAACTAACACTGAAGCTTTCTTT. Amino acid sequence: CAISEGTNTEAFF.